This T cell receptor (beta chain) was recorded in a study of circulating and synovial CD4+ cells in juvenile arthritis. Study observations and caveats: Circulating pathogenic-like and bulk T cells looked alike by Vbeta family usage. CPL and bulk CD4 samples differed at least tenfold in T cell genomes. These blood cells shared more CDR3 sequences with synovium than bulk blood. These repertoires were less diverse than bulk blood CD4 repertoires.

Worth noting for this clone: Its target is not known.

Clones were read by immunoSEQ multiplex PCR, and TCRdb kept only the in-frame ones, dropping some. The sample comprises over 13,000 clones, approximately 88% of which are singletons, and about 3.6% rests with the top ten. In germline, CDR1 is SQVTM, CDR2 ANQGSEA. The germline V and J ends were trimmed by 7 bases and 4 bases, with 14 bases remaining between them. This CDR3 comprises 12 residues. This rearrangement joins TRBV29-1 to TRBJ2-7; D ambiguous. This sequence originates from a human patient with juvenile idiopathic arthritis. Some clones in this sample may be carry-over from other donors' samples. The sample comprised CD4+ T cells from synovial fluid. CDR3: CSARSSRYEQYF. DNA of the CDR3: TGCAGCGCCCGTTCTTCGAGGTACGAGCAGTACTTC.